These T cell receptor beta chains were read from a single sample in a study of technical replicates of blood from four donors. Clones were sequenced by immunoSEQ multiplex PCR, and TCRdb holds only the in-frame ones, with some missing. The sample lists around 68,000 clones; 95% to 98% were seen once. Sample: T cells isolated from PBMCs. Receptors originate from a human donor in good health. Both conserved end residues are trimmed from each CDR3. Fields, in order: V gene, J gene, CDR3 protein.

v_gene: TRBV19; j_gene: TRBJ1-1; CDR3aa: ASSLGHVNTEAF
v_gene: TRBV27; j_gene: TRBJ2-7; CDR3aa: ASSFSASRYYEQY
v_gene: TRBV6-5; j_gene: TRBJ2-1; CDR3aa: ASSLRLGSSYNEQF
v_gene: TRBV7-9; j_gene: TRBJ2-1; CDR3aa: ASSLEGAYEQF
v_gene: TRBV4-1; j_gene: TRBJ1-2; CDR3aa: ASSQVTGIQGYT
v_gene: TRBV7-8; j_gene: TRBJ1-1; CDR3aa: ASSPRREGTEAF
v_gene: TRBV5-5; j_gene: TRBJ1-2; CDR3aa: ASSPRDSYGYT
v_gene: TRBV2; j_gene: TRBJ2-7; CDR3aa: ASSESTGKYEQY
v_gene: TRBV7-8; j_gene: TRBJ1-1; CDR3aa: ASSLVNSGSTEAF
v_gene: TRBV7-7; j_gene: TRBJ1-1; CDR3aa: ASSLVEGDEAF
v_gene: TRBV19; j_gene: TRBJ1-4; CDR3aa: ASSNPGQGSEKLF
v_gene: TRBV5-1; j_gene: TRBJ2-3; CDR3aa: ASSLSPTAGDNPSTDTQY
v_gene: TRBV5-1; j_gene: TRBJ1-2; CDR3aa: ASSGQDNYGYT
v_gene: TRBV10-3; j_gene: TRBJ1-2; CDR3aa: AISEPGVSYGYT
v_gene: TRBV19; j_gene: TRBJ2-3; CDR3aa: ASVYGFSTDTQY
v_gene: TRBV4-1; j_gene: TRBJ1-5; CDR3aa: ASSNGQGARQPQH
v_gene: TRBV4-1; j_gene: TRBJ1-1; CDR3aa: ASRVRRNMNTEAF
v_gene: TRBV6-1; j_gene: TRBJ2-5; CDR3aa: ASRGDRLQETQY
v_gene: TRBV21-1; j_gene: TRBJ2-7; CDR3aa: ASSTGTGSYEQY
v_gene: TRBV29-1; j_gene: TRBJ1-4; CDR3aa: SAEDRANEKLF
v_gene: TRBV27; j_gene: TRBJ1-5; CDR3aa: ASSLVRGNQPQH
v_gene: TRBV7-6; j_gene: TRBJ2-7; CDR3aa: ASSHIAGLYEQY
v_gene: TRBV18; j_gene: TRBJ2-5; CDR3aa: ASSPSGGGETQY
v_gene: TRBV10-3; j_gene: TRBJ1-2; CDR3aa: AIRQTGPNYGYT
v_gene: TRBV5-1; j_gene: TRBJ2-1; CDR3aa: ASSLVLAGGLSYNEQF
v_gene: TRBV11-3; j_gene: TRBJ2-3; CDR3aa: ASSLRVTADTQY
v_gene: TRBV9; j_gene: TRBJ1-3; CDR3aa: ASSVDGGNTIY
v_gene: TRBV30; j_gene: TRBJ2-1; CDR3aa: AWSADLVHNEQF
v_gene: TRBV7-9; j_gene: TRBJ2-3; CDR3aa: ASSGGQGPYTDTQY
v_gene: TRBV6-5; j_gene: TRBJ2-1; CDR3aa: ASRPGRGVNEQF
v_gene: TRBV19; j_gene: TRBJ1-4; CDR3aa: ASSTGTGVWNEKLF